This entry describes one T cell receptor beta chain. The sample comes from a study of blood T cells in healthy people across ages. Alongside a J-beta primer mix, a sample-barcoded 5' primer served in a second PCR lasting about 7 to 12 cycles. From the 5' RACE reads, TCRdb called clonotypes with MiXCR, one entry per CDR3 protein. Of about 510,000 distinct CDR3 sequences in the sample, about a quarter were seen once. The CDR3 sequence is 14 residues long. V dropped 4 bases and J dropped 1 base, with 13 bases sitting between them. Germline CDR1 DFQATT, CDR2 SNEGSKA (reference sequence). The data were also submitted as part of a second study, on T cells of mothers and their children. That source reports: Over 8 million TCR beta CDR3 reads were obtained from each mother, and several million from each child.

The sample comprised blood. The TCR originated in a boy aged 2 to 10 in good health. This sequence joins TRBV20-1 and TRBJ1-1; D gene unclear. The CDR3 DNA sequence: TGCAGTGCTACCCCGGGAGGCCCGAACACTGAAGCTTTCTTT. Amino acid sequence: CSATPGGPNTEAFF.